The source of this TCR beta chain is a study of blood T cell repertoires in COVID-19 (dated by TCRdb to the early 2020s). With regard to the full study: The collaborator samples originated in the United States, Italy and Spain and spanned the acute and convalescent phases of COVID-19. The material from the prospective study consisted of cDNA or gDNA derived from T cells, B-cell-depleted T cells, or PBMCs. A de-identified subject ID, COVID-19 status, age in years and sex were almost always included in the sample metadata. Deeply sampled blood TCRbeta repertoires from subjects exposed to, actively infected with, or recovered from COVID-19 were included in the dataset. Where HLA class I and class II types were available, the types were taken from metadata supplied by the sample provider, not from assay-based typing. The repertoires were released in a freely available public database intended as a resource for research on the immune response to SARS-CoV-2. Samples were obtained from the ongoing ImmuneRACE study (first 160 participants) and from some 1,300 subjects provided by 6 global collaborators.

On this clone: Its antigen remains unidentified. Base quality data are lacking; no much larger clone is found one base away.

TCRbeta CDR3 regions were amplified from genomic DNA by means of the immunoSEQ Assay, a bias-controlled multiplex PCR. Per the authors' processing: The number of nucleated cells in each sample was estimated from the amplification of reference gene primers within the assay. To quantify the absolute abundance of each unique TCRbeta CDR3 rearrangement, sequence reads were collapsed and filtered. For each sample, productive Simpson clonality was calculated as the square root of Simpson's diversity index across productive rearrangements. TCRdb limited this immuneACCESS table to in-frame rearrangements with V and J called. A share of clones is missing; checked studies link under half to unresolved V genes, and the rest is unexplained. Clonal size and the V and J genes are those of that table, whereas D and trimming came from the DNA. The sample yields more than 60,000 clones; about four fifths were counted once. The ten most abundant clones make up about an eighth of the sample.

One collaborating source in Seattle enrolled patients while the patients were actively infected and followed the patients over time throughout the course of disease. The collaborating institutions used their own protocols to collect whole blood in K2EDTA tubes. For TCRbeta analysis, collaborators shipped samples as frozen whole blood, isolated PBMCs, or DNA extracted from either of those sample types. Including the terminal cysteine and phenylalanine, the CDR3 comprises 15 residues. Just CDR3 DNA is preserved here, 45 bases in frame from base 1. V trim: 5 bases; J trim: 4 bases; unmatched bases: 8. The germline V gene supplies CDR1 SGHDN and CDR2 FVKESK. On the study overall, not on this receptor specifically: The amount of clinical and demographic metadata varied by source and participant and was provided uncurated.

What was sequenced was peripheral blood. This TCR was sampled from a man aged 50-60 years with COVID-19, enrolled during active disease. The V and J genes are TRBV14 and TRBJ1-2; 9 bases in between match TRBD1. The DNA reads TGTGCCAGCAGCTCCCAGGACAGGGGACGCTATGGCTACACCTTC. Translated, this gives CASSSQDRGRYGYTF.